This record concerns one T cell receptor (beta chain) sequence. What it binds is unknown. Sequenced material consisted of expressed TCRB transcripts (all of the isolated RNA was reverse transcribed). Measured with immunoSEQ multiplex PCR; TCRdb has only the in-frame clones, and not every one. The profile covers 500,000 to 650,000 clones, with 9.5% to 15% appearing a single time and around 0.12% taken by the ten largest. Every donor provided one heparinised blood draw, which averaged approximately 100 mL. Via CD45RO/CCR7/CD25/CD127/CD95/CD27, cells of the CD4+ naive, central memory, regulatory and stem cell-like memory subsets were sorted. The data originate from a study of beta chain features in type 1 diabetes. For the study at large: Patients were similar to healthy donors in age and gender (as well as in cell yields). Notes on the study in general: Sequencing of cDNA might inflate the share of cells that strongly express TCR. Researchers report that Type 1 diabetes patients had moderately but significantly shorter TCRB CDR3s across all four CD4+ subsets.

Germline V CDR1 and CDR2: MDHEN, SYDVKM. CDR3 length: 14 residues. This TCR was recovered from a man aged 30 to 45 with type 1 diabetes. The source material was naive CD4+ T cells from blood. The chain couples TRBV28 to TRBJ2-2; D is perhaps TRBD1 (6 bases). The CDR3: CATRSGASTGELFF. CDR3 bases: TGTGCGACCCGGTCAGGGGCCTCCACCGGGGAGCTGTTTTTT. Using reference TRBV28 and TRBJ2-2 for the parts outside the CDR3, the full variable domain is DVKVTQSSRYLVKRTGEKVFLECVQDMDHENMFWYRQDPGLGLRLIYFSYDVKMKEKGDIPEGYSVSREKKERFSLILESASTNQTSMYLCATRSGASTGELFFGEGSRLTVL.